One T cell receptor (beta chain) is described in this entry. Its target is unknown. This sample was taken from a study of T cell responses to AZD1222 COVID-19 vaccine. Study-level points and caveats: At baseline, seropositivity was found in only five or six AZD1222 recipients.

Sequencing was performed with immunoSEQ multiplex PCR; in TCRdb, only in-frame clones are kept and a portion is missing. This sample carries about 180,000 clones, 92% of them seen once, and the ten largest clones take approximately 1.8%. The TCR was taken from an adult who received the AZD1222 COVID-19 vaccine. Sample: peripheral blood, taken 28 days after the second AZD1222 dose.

The chain's CDR3 is CASRGGGGVNTIYF. The CDR3 region has the DNA TGTGCCAGCCGGGGAGGGGGGGGCGTTAACACCATATATTTT. The chain uses TRBV6-6 and TRBJ1-3; tentative D call: TRBD1 (6 bases). CDR1 is MNHNY and CDR2 is SVGAGI in the germline V gene (reference sequence). The length of the CDR3 is 14 residues. Trimming removed 8 bases at V and 7 bases at J, with 18 bases between.